These 31 T cell receptor beta chains were all obtained from the same sample, sequenced in a study of blood T cell repertoires in COVID-19. TCRdb's table, derived via immunoSEQ multiplex PCR, lists solely in-frame clones and lacks some. The data show approximately 140,000 clones, about 86% seen once. Sequencing was carried out using peripheral blood. The receptors here all came from an older woman with acute or convalescent COVID-19.

The chain uses TRBV10-1 and TRBJ2-7, with a weak D call TRBD2 (5 bases). CDR3 size: 13 residues. Per the germline V gene, CDR1 is WNHNN and CDR2 is SYGVQD (reference sequence). V was clipped by 6 bases and J by 1 base, with 10 bases between them. CDR3 bases: TGCGCCAGCAGCCCCCCGGGGTCCTACGAGCAGTACTTC. The encoded protein is CASSPPGSYEQYF.

The gene calls are TRBV6-1 and TRBJ2-3; possibly TRBD2 for D (6 bases). V lost 2 bases, J lost 2 bases, and 17 bases lay in between. This CDR3 has 17 residues. CDR1 and CDR2 (germline): MNHNS, SASEGT. CDR3 region: CASSEYGGMSPTDTQYF. CDR3 DNA sequence: TGTGCCAGCAGTGAATATGGGGGGATGAGCCCCACAGATACGCAGTATTTT.

V and J are TRBV5-1 and TRBJ2-5, with 13 nucleotides matching TRBD2. This CDR3 has 17 residues. Germline CDR1 is SGHRS and CDR2 is YFSETQ. Trimming removed 4 bases from V and 2 bases from J; junction bases left unmatched: 8. The CDR3 here is CASSPPTSGGLQETQYF. CDR3 in DNA: TGCGCCAGCAGCCCCCCGACTAGCGGGGGGCTTCAAGAGACCCAGTACTTC.

The chain has TRBV9 and TRBJ2-1, with 8 bases identical to TRBD2. Germline lookup yields CDR1 SGDLS and CDR2 YYNGEE. Trimming cost V 2 bases and J 5 bases; bases outside gene matches: 9. The CDR3 extends over 16 amino acids. CDR3 DNA sequence: TGTGCCAGCAGCGTCGGTCAGCGGGGGCCCAACAATGAGCAGTTCTTC. Translating gives CASSVGQRGPNNEQFF. Full variable domain (remainder filled in from reference TRBV9 and TRBJ2-1): DSGVTQTPKHLITATGQRVTLRCSPRSGDLSVYWYQQSLDQGLQFLIQYYNGEERAKGNILERFSAQQFPDLHSELNLSSLELGDSALYFCASSVGQRGPNNEQFFGPGTRLTVL.

This rearrangement joins TRBV29-1 to TRBJ1-1; maybe TRBD1 (5 bases). Trimming stripped 4 bases from V and 0 bases from J, with 15 bases between. Per the germline V gene, CDR1 is SQVTM and CDR2 is ANQGSEA. There are 15 residues in the CDR3. The CDR3 sequence: CSVARGGGMNTEAFF. CDR3 in DNA: TGCAGCGTTGCTCGGGGCGGGGGGATGAACACTGAAGCTTTCTTT.

This clone was detected only a few times. The chain is built from TRBV25-1 and TRBJ1-1, with D possibly matching TRBD1 (5 bases). From germline, CDR1 is MGHDK and CDR2 SYGVNS. CDR3 size: 12 residues. The CDR3 sequence: CAGHGGTTEAFF. Written as DNA, the CDR3 is TGTGCTGGGCACGGGGGGACCACTGAAGCTTTCTTT.

This chain connects TRBV6-5 to TRBJ1-3; 10 bases line up with TRBD1. V trimming: 2 bases; J trimming: 0 bases; junction bases outside the gene matches: 1. Germline V gene lookup returns CDR1 MNHEY and CDR2 SVGAGI. CDR3 length: 16 residues. CDR3 DNA: TGTGCCAGCAGTTACCGGACAGGGGGCTCTGGAAACACCATATATTTT. It is translated as CASSYRTGGSGNTIYF.

Only one count was recorded for this clone. The gene calls are TRBV5-8 and TRBJ1-5; a possible D gene is TRBD1 (5 bases). There are 15 residues in the CDR3. Germline CDR1 is SGHTS and CDR2 is YDEGEE. The ends were cut back, 0 bases at V and 0 bases at J, with 7 bases in the middle. CDR3 region: CASSLAGRSNQPQHF. Written as DNA, the CDR3 is TGTGCCAGCAGCTTGGCAGGGCGTAGCAATCAGCCCCAGCATTTT.

V and J are TRBV21-1 and TRBJ1-3; TRBD1, as called in the table, went unchecked against the DNA. TRBV21-1 is flagged as a pseudogene. The CDR3 covers 15 residues. CDR3 protein: CASSLQGATGNTIYF. The CDR3 coding sequence is TGTGCCAGCAGCCTCCAGGGGGCAACTGGAAACACCATATATTTT.

This clone was counted ten times or more. The chain couples TRBV6-6 to TRBJ2-7, with 9 bases lining up with TRBD1. There are 15 residues in the CDR3. Germline V gene data show CDR1 as MNHNY and CDR2 as SVGAGI (reference sequence). J lost 1 base, V lost 0 bases, and 1 base had no gene match. The CDR3 DNA reads as TGTGCCAGCAGTTACTCCGGGACAGGGTCCTACGAGCAGTACTTC. Translated: CASSYSGTGSYEQYF.

V usage is TRBV12-3 or TRBV12-4 and J usage is TRBJ2-3; D is perhaps TRBD1 (6 bases). Trimming stripped 3 bases from V and 6 bases from J, with 10 bases between. This CDR3 has 13 amino acids. The CDR3 sequence: CASSLSRGDTQYF. The CDR3 DNA sequence: TGTGCCAGCAGTTTGTCAAGGGGGGATACGCAGTATTTT.

This clone has a handful of counts. The rearrangement uses TRBV5-1 and TRBJ2-7; no definite D call. Trimming removed 4 bases at V and 1 base at J, with 12 bases between. The germline CDR1 and CDR2 sequences are SGHRS and YFSETQ. The CDR3 consists of 14 residues. The CDR3 nucleotides are TGCGCCAGCAGCGCCTTGACGGGTTCCTACGAGCAGTACTTC. Protein sequence: CASSALTGSYEQYF.

This clone was recorded once. V and J are TRBV24-1 and TRBJ2-7; D is perhaps TRBD1 (6 bases). Deletions cut 3 bases from V and 7 bases from J, with 15 bases between. This CDR3 spans 14 amino acids. CDR1 KGHDR and CDR2 SFDVKD come from the germline V gene. The CDR3 sequence: CATSDPGHEWEQYF. In nucleotides, the CDR3 is TGTGCCACCAGTGATCCGGGACACGAGTGGGAGCAGTACTTC.

A word on this clone: Other DNA sequences in the same sample also yield this CDR3. The gene calls are TRBV28 and TRBJ2-7; the D gene is possibly TRBD2 (5 bases). Trimming left V 6 bases short and J 6 bases short, with 12 bases between. The CDR3 spans 12 residues. Germline CDR1 MDHEN, CDR2 SYDVKM. CDR3 region: CASSLLGREQYF. The CDR3, as DNA: TGTGCCAGCAGCTTACTAGGCCGCGAGCAGTACTTC.

The CDR3 DNA sequence: TGTGCCAGCAGCTCCATTACAGGGTCCGAGCAGTACTTC. This codes for CASSSITGSEQYF. The chain links TRBV7-9 to TRBJ2-7, with D possibly matching TRBD1 (6 bases). CDR3 size: 13 residues. V gave up 4 bases and J gave up 6 bases, with 13 bases separating them. Germline V CDR1 and CDR2: SEHNR, FQNEAQ (reference sequence).

V usage is TRBV29-1 and J usage is TRBJ2-3; 12 positions agree with TRBD2. The CDR3 totals 16 residues. The V segment lost 2 bases and the J segment 3 bases; nucleotides outside the gene matches: 6. Germline V lookup: CDR1 SQVTM, CDR2 ANQGSEA. CDR3 residues: CSVESGTSGLTDTQYF. The CDR3 DNA sequence: TGCAGCGTTGAAAGCGGGACTAGCGGGTTGACAGATACGCAGTATTTT.

The V and J genes are TRBV11-3 and TRBJ1-2; D not certain. The CDR3 is 12 amino acids. V shed 5 bases and J shed 8 bases, with 12 bases lying between them. Per germline, CDR1 SGHNT and CDR2 YENEEA. In nucleotides, the CDR3 is TGTGCCAGCAGCCCTGGGCCCCGAGGCTACACCTTC. This gives the protein CASSPGPRGYTF.

This chain links TRBV24-1 with TRBJ1-5; 10 positions match TRBD1. Germline V lookup: CDR1 KGHDR, CDR2 SFDVKD. J lost 6 bases, V lost 4 bases, and 8 bases had no gene match. The CDR3 contains 16 residues. In DNA, the CDR3 is TGTGCCACCAGTGACATCGGACAGGGGGGCGGTCAGCCCCAGCATTTT. Its translation is CATSDIGQGGGQPQHF.

The rearrangement uses TRBV6-5 and TRBJ1-1; D gene uncertain. Germline V gene data show CDR1 as MNHEY and CDR2 as SVGAGI. Trimming stripped 0 bases from V and 6 bases from J, with 14 bases between. CDR3 length: 15 amino acids. For the CDR3, the DNA is TGTGCCAGCAGTTACTCAGCGGGTGTGTCTCCTGAAGCTTTCTTT. It is translated as CASSYSAGVSPEAFF.

The V and J genes are TRBV28 and TRBJ1-2, with D tentatively TRBD1 (5 bases). From germline, CDR1 is MDHEN and CDR2 SYDVKM. This CDR3 has 16 residues. The V end was cut by 3 bases, the J end by 4 bases, with 18 bases between. CDR3 in amino acids: CASSLVGVLGVYGYTF. CDR3 coding DNA: TGTGCCAGCAGTTTGGTAGGGGTCCTTGGCGTCTATGGCTACACCTTC.

V and J are TRBV2 and TRBJ2-7; 11 positions agree with TRBD1. The V and J ends lost 9 bases and 6 bases, in that order; junction bases with no gene match: 10. The CDR3 length is 14 residues. Germline V gene lookup returns CDR1 SNHLY and CDR2 FYNNEI. CDR3: CASGRDRGKGEQYF. As DNA, the CDR3 is TGTGCCAGTGGTCGGGACAGGGGGAAAGGCGAGCAGTACTTC.

The sample holds one count of this clone. The rearrangement joins TRBV14 to TRBJ1-1; TRBD1 matches at 10 bases. With 5 bases clipped from V and 4 bases from J, the junction kept 7 bases outside the gene matches. Germline CDR1 and CDR2: SGHDN and FVKESK. This CDR3 contains 15 residues. The CDR3 sequence: CASSFRRDRGTEAFF. CDR3 sequence (DNA): TGTGCCAGCAGCTTCCGCCGGGACAGGGGCACTGAAGCTTTCTTT. The whole variable domain, remainder taken from reference TRBV14 and TRBJ1-1, is EAGVTQFPSHSVIEKGQTVTLRCDPISGHDNLYWYRRVMGKEIKFLLHFVKESKQDESGMPNNRFLAERTGGTYSTLKVQPAELEDSGVYFCASSFRRDRGTEAFFGQGTRLTVV.

V is TRBV11-3 and J is TRBJ1-1; D is unclear. Trimming stripped 7 bases from V and 1 base from J, with 4 bases between. Germline CDR1 reads SGHNT; CDR2 reads YENEEA. The CDR3 covers 11 residues. The CDR3 loop is CASNRNTEAFF. The CDR3 coding sequence is TGTGCCAGCAACAGGAACACTGAAGCTTTCTTT. The whole variable domain, filled in from reference TRBV11-3 and TRBJ1-1, reads EAGVVQSPRYKIIEKKQPVAFWCNPISGHNTLYWYLQNLGQGPELLIRYENEEAVDDSQLPKDRFSAERLKGVDSTLKIQPAELGDSAVYLCASNRNTEAFFGQGTRLTVV.

This chain joins TRBV7-2 and TRBJ2-2, with TRBD2 matching 11 bases. Germline CDR1 reads SGHTA; CDR2 reads FQGNSA. Germline trimming cut 5 bases from V and 7 bases from J; bases unmatched to any gene: 9. The CDR3 contains 16 residues. The CDR3 loop reads CASSPALAGVFGELFF. CDR3 coding DNA: TGTGCCAGCAGCCCGGCACTAGCGGGGGTGTTCGGGGAGCTGTTTTTT.

V and J are TRBV23-1 and TRBJ1-5; D possibly corresponds to TRBD1 (5 bases). TRBV23-1 counts as an open reading frame of uncertain function. The CDR3 is made up of 17 amino acids. V was cut by 1 base and J by 2 bases, with 15 bases left in between. CDR3 protein: CASSQYGLGLGNQPQHF. The CDR3, as DNA: TGCGCCAGCAGTCAATATGGATTGGGGCTCGGCAATCAGCCCCAGCATTTT.

The chain couples TRBV4-3 to TRBJ2-7; a weak D match, TRBD2 (6 bases). Germline-derived CDR1 and CDR2 are LGHNA and YSLEER. V dropped 2 bases and J dropped 3 bases, with 8 bases sitting between them. CDR3 size: 13 residues. CDR3 sequence: CASSQRLDYEQYF. CDR3 nucleotides: TGCGCCAGCAGCCAAAGACTAGACTACGAGCAGTACTTC.

The chain has TRBV20-1 and TRBJ2-1; D is unclear. The CDR3 is 12 amino acids. The germline V gene has CDR1 DFQATT and CDR2 SNEGSKA (reference sequence). V lost 3 bases and J lost 4, with 7 bases in between. The CDR3 reads CSASSRYNEQFF. CDR3 DNA sequence: TGCAGTGCTAGTAGCCGTTACAATGAGCAGTTCTTC.

The chain carries TRBV29-1 and TRBJ2-1; the D gene is possibly TRBD1 (5 bases). The germline CDR1 and CDR2 sequences are SQVTM and ANQGSEA. Trimming removed 4 bases from V and 0 bases from J, with 10 bases in between. CDR3 length equals 14 residues. As DNA, the CDR3 is TGCAGCGTTGGTGGGGCAATCTCCTACAATGAGCAGTTCTTC. This gives the protein CSVGGAISYNEQFF.

The chain couples TRBV27 to TRBJ1-2, with 10 bases aligning to TRBD1. V was pared by 4 bases and J by 3 bases, with 5 bases of the junction left unmatched. The germline CDR1 and CDR2 sequences are MNHEY and SMNVEV (reference sequence). CDR3 length: 15 residues. CDR3 in DNA: TGTGCCAGCAGTTGGGGACAGGGGTTTCACTATGGCTACACCTTC. Protein sequence: CASSWGQGFHYGYTF.

The chain carries TRBV19 and TRBJ1-2, with TRBD1 matching over 8 bases. Germline V lookup: CDR1 LNHDA, CDR2 SQIVND (reference sequence). The CDR3 totals 13 residues. Trimming took 7 bases from V and 5 from J; bases not matched to a gene: 6. CDR3 nucleotide sequence: TGTGCCAGTATCCAGGGGGCGGGGTATGGCTACACCTTC. This gives the protein CASIQGAGYGYTF.

This clone occurred once. The V call is TRBV3-1 (or the pseudogene TRBV3-2), the J call TRBJ2-5; no definite D call. Germline loops: CDR1 LGHDT, CDR2 YNNKEL (reference sequence). The CDR3 is 12 residues long. V shed 1 base and J shed 5 bases, with 5 bases lying between them. For the CDR3, the DNA is TGTGCCAGCAGCCAAGTCTTCGAGACCCAGTACTTC. Amino acid sequence: CASSQVFETQYF.